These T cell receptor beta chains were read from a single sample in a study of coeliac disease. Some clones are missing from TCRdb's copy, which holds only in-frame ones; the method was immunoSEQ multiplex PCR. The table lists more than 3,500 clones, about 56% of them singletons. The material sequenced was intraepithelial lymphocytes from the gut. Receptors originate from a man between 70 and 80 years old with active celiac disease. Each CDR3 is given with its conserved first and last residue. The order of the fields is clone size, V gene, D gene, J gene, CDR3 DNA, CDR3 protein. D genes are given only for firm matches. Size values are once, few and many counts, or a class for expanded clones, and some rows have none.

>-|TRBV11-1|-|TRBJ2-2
TGTGCCAGCAGCTTCAGGCCGGGGGACACCGGGGAGCTGTTTTTT
CASSFRPGDTGELFF
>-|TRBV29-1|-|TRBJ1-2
TGCAGCGTCGTAGAAGCAACGGAGAAGGGCTACACCTTC
CSVVEATEKGYTF
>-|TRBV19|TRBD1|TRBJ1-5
TGTGCCAGTAGTATTTGGGGACAGGGGGTCGATCCCCAGCATTTT
CASSIWGQGVDPQHF
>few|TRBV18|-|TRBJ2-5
TGTGCCAGCTCACCACAGAGGGCAGTACAAGAGACCCAGTACTTC
CASSPQRAVQETQYF
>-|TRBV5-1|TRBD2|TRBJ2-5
TGCGCCAGCAGCTTGACTAGCGGGGGTTCGGAGACCCAGTACTTC
CASSLTSGGSETQYF
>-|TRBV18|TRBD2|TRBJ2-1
TGTGCCAGCTCTCCTGGACTAGCTTACAATGAGCAGTTCTTC
CASSPGLAYNEQFF
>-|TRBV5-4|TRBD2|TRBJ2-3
TGTGCCAGCAGCCGGACTAGCGGGGTCACAGATACGCAGTATTTT
CASSRTSGVTDTQYF
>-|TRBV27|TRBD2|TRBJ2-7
TGTGCCAGCAGTTCTTCTGCTAGCGGGAGAGAATACGAGCAGTACTTC
CASSSSASGREYEQYF
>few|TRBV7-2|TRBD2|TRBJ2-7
TGTGCCAGCAGCTTAGGGCTAGCGGGGGAGCAGTACTTC
CASSLGLAGEQYF
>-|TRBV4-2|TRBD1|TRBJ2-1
TGTGCCAGCAGCCAGGTTGACAGGGGCAATGAGCAGTTCTTC
CASSQVDRGNEQFF
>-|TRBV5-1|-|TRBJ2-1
TGCGCCAGCAGCTTGACAGCAGGCAACAATGAGCAGTTCTTC
CASSLTAGNNEQFF
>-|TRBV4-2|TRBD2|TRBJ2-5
TGTGCCAGCAGCCAAGGCGCTATCGGGGGGGCAGGAGAGACCCAGTACTTC
CASSQGAIGGAGETQYF
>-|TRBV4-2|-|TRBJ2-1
TGTGCCAGCAGCCAAGATGGGGCAGGCTTTCGCAATGAGCAGTTCTTC
CASSQDGAGFRNEQFF
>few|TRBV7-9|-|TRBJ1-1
TGTGCCAGCACCTCCCAGGGGTCTACTGAAGCTTTCTTT
CASTSQGSTEAFF
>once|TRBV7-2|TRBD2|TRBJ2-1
TGTGCCAGCAGCTCACGCGGGGGTTCCTACAATGAGCAGTTCTTC
CASSSRGGSYNEQFF
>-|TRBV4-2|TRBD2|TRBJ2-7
TGTGCCAGCAGCCAAGATCCGGCGGGACTAGGGGGCTCCTACGAGCAGTACTTC
CASSQDPAGLGGSYEQYF
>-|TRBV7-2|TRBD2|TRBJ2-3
TGTGCCAGCAGAGATAGCGGGAGAATTTCTCCCTTCCGCGCAGATACGCAGTATTTT
CASRDSGRISPFRADTQYF
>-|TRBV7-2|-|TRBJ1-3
TGTGCCAGCAGCGATCAGGGGTCGTCTGGAAACACCATATATTTT
CASSDQGSSGNTIYF
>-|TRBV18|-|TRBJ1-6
TGTGCCAGCCCACCACTTACTGGGGCAGGGTTTTCACCCCTCCACTTT
CASPPLTGAGFSPLHF
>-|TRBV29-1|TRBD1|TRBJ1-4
TGCAGCGTTGATGGACAGGGACCGGAAAAACTGTTTTTT
CSVDGQGPEKLFF
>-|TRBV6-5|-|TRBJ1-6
TGTGCCAGCAGAGCCCCAAATTCACCCCTCCACTTT
CASRAPNSPLHF
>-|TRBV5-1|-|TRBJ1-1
TGCGCCAGCAGCCTAGTCGTAAACACTGAAGCTTTCTTT
CASSLVVNTEAFF